The following is a TCR beta chain sequence with its context. Germline lookup yields CDR1 SGHNT and CDR2 YYREEE (reference sequence). The CDR3 extends over 14 amino acids. V was cut by 6 bases and J by 4 bases, with 16 bases left in between. The data belong to a study of PD-1 blockade in classical Hodgkin lymphoma. Sequencing used immunoSEQ multiplex PCR; TCRdb keeps in-frame clones, though not all of them. The top ten hold under 8% of the sample, which has approximately 24,000 clones, about 80% seen once. The time point: cycle 4 day 1 (C4D1), after less than 7 weeks of nivolumab. There was relapse after autologous stem cell transplantation in every patient, and there was variation in brentuximab vedotin exposure.

The source is a human donor with classical Hodgkin lymphoma. Sequences were derived from peripheral blood mononuclear cells (PBMCs), sampled before the fourth cycle of nivolumab. The chain carries TRBV5-4 and TRBJ1-2, with a possible D match to TRBD1 (5 bases). The CDR3 loop reads CASTQRGRLYGYTF. DNA of the CDR3: TGTGCCAGCACCCAACGGGGACGACTCTATGGCTACACCTTC.